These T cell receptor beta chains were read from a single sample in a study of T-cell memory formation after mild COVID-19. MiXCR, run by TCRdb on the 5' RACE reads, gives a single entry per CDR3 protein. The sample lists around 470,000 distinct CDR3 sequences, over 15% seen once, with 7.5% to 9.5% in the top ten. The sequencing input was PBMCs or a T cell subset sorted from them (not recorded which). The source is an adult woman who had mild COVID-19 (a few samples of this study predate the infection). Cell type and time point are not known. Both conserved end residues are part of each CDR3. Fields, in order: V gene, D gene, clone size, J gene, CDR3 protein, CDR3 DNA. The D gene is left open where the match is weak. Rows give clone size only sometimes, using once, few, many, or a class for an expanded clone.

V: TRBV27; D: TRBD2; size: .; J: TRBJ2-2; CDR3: CASSSLAGGPTGELFF; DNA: TGTGCCAGCAGTTCCCTCGCGGGGGGGCCCACCGGGGAGCTGTTTTTT
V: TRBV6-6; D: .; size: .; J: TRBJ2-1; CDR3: CASTRLTGTYYNEQFF; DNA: TGTGCCAGCACTCGACTCACGGGGACTTACTACAATGAGCAGTTCTTC
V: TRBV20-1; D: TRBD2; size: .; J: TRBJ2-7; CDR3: CSARDRGLAGGEQYF; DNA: TGCAGTGCTAGAGATCGTGGACTAGCGGGTGGCGAGCAGTACTTC
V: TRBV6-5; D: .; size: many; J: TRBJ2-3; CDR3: CASSVRRSTDTQYF; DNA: TGTGCCAGCAGCGTCCGGCGAAGCACAGATACGCAGTATTTT
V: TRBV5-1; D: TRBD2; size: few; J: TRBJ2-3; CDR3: CASSLVGGAVNTQYF; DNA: TGCGCCAGCAGCTTGGTCGGGGGGGCCGTTAATACGCAGTATTTT
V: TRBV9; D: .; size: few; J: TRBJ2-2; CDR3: CASSVDPTRNTGELFF; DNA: TGTGCCAGCAGCGTAGATCCCACCCGGAACACCGGGGAGCTGTTTTTT
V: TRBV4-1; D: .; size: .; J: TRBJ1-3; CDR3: CASSQSRAGSGNTIYF; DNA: TGCGCCAGCAGCCAAAGTCGTGCAGGATCTGGAAACACCATATATTTT
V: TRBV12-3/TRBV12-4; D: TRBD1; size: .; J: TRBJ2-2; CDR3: CASGGQGDTGELFF; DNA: TGTGCCAGTGGGGGACAGGGGGACACCGGGGAGCTGTTTTTT
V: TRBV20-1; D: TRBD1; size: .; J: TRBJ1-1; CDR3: CSARDKGANTEAFF; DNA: TGCAGTGCTAGAGATAAGGGGGCGAACACTGAAGCTTTCTTT
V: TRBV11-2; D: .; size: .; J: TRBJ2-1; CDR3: CASSLVTLGEQFF; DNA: TGTGCCAGCAGCTTAGTTACCCTGGGTGAGCAGTTCTTC
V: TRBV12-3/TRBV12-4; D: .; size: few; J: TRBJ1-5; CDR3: CASSPLQWDQPQHF; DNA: TGTGCCAGCAGTCCTCTCCAGTGGGATCAGCCCCAGCATTTT
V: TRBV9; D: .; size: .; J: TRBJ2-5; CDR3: CASSVVGGALGETQYF; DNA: TGTGCCAGCAGCGTAGTGGGGGGCGCTTTAGGAGAGACCCAGTACTTC
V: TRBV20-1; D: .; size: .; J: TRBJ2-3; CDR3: CSVFLGGTQYF; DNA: TGCAGTGTGTTCCTGGGGGGTACGCAGTATTTT
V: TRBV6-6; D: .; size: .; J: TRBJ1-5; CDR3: CASSEPPVGNQPQHF; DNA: TGTGCCAGCAGCGAACCGCCCGTGGGCAATCAGCCCCAGCATTTT
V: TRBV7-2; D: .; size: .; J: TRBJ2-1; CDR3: CASIQGLWGDNEQFF; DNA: TGTGCCAGCATCCAGGGGCTGTGGGGGGATAATGAGCAGTTCTTC
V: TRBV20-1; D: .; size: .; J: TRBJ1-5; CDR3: CSASDGTGNQPQHF; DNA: TGCAGTGCTAGCGACGGGACCGGCAATCAGCCCCAGCATTTT
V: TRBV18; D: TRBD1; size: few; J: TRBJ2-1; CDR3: CASSTGTVEQFF; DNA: TGTGCCAGCTCAACGGGGACAGTTGAGCAGTTCTTC
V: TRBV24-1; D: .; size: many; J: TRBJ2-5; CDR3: CATSVTEETQYF; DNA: TGTGCCACCAGTGTGACGGAAGAGACCCAGTACTTC
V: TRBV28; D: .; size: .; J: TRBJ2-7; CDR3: CASTSGLSAFYEQYF; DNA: TGTGCCAGCACGTCGGGGCTTTCAGCATTCTACGAGCAGTACTTC
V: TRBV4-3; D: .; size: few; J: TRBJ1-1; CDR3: CASSQQRSGPPEYSKTFF; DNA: TGCGCCAGCAGCCAGCAGAGAAGTGGACCTCCAGAGTATTCGAAAACTTTCTTT
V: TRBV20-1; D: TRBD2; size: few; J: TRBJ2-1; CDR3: CSAQGLAGINEQFF; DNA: TGCAGTGCCCAGGGACTAGCGGGGATCAATGAGCAGTTCTTC
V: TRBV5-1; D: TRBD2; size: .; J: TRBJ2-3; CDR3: CASSTFGRGTDTQYF; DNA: TGCGCCAGCAGCACCTTCGGGAGGGGGACAGATACGCAGTATTTT
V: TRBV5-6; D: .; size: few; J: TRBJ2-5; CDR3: CASSLTAETETQYF; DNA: TGTGCCAGCAGCCTGACGGCCGAAACGGAGACCCAGTACTTC
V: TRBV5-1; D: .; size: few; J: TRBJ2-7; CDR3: CASSLEVRPAYEQYF; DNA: TGCGCCAGCAGCTTAGAGGTCAGGCCAGCCTACGAGCAGTACTTC
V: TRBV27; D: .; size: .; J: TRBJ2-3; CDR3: CASSLYGPDTQYF; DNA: TGTGCCAGCAGTCTCTACGGGCCAGATACGCAGTATTTT
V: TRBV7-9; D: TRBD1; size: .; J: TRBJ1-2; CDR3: CASSPWSGQGDDGYTF; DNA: TGTGCCAGCAGCCCCTGGTCGGGACAGGGCGATGATGGCTACACCTTC
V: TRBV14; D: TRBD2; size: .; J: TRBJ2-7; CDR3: CASSQGLAGF; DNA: TGTGCCAGCAGCCAGGGACTAGCGGGCTTC
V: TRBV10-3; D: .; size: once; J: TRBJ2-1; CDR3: CAISGLSGRPVDNEQFF; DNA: TGTGCCATCAGTGGTCTCTCTGGCCGTCCAGTAGACAATGAGCAGTTCTTC